These 17 T cell receptor beta chains were all obtained from the same sample, sequenced in a study of control samples from healthy donors and cancer patients. Sequencing was performed with immunoSEQ multiplex PCR; in TCRdb, only in-frame clones are kept and a portion is missing. The sample includes about 70,000 clones, over 70% of them seen just once. Specimen: blood. The receptors come from a man aged 50 to 60 in good health.

V gene TRBV11-1 combines with J gene TRBJ2-1; no definite D call. CDR1 is SGHAT, CDR2 FQDESV, per germline (reference sequence). The CDR3 loop spans 13 amino acids. Trimming shortened V by 5 bases and J by 16 bases, and 21 bases separated the two germline ends. CDR3 protein: CASSPKGRAHPFF. The DNA for the CDR3 is TGTGCCAGCAGCCCGAAGGGCCGAGCTCATCCCTTCTTC.

V gene TRBV19 combines with J gene TRBJ1-1; tentative D call: TRBD1 (6 bases). Germline assignment: CDR1 LNHDA and CDR2 SQIVND (reference sequence). The CDR3 covers 13 residues. V was clipped by 4 bases and J by 6 bases, with 12 bases between them. In DNA form, the CDR3 reads TGTGCCAGTAGTAGCCAGGGGAAAGCTGAAGCTTTCTTT. This sequence encodes CASSSQGKAEAFF.

This rearrangement joins TRBV29-1 to TRBJ1-2; TRBD1 might be the D (5 bases). Trimming pared 2 bases from V and 3 bases from J, leaving 13 bases between. CDR3 size: 14 residues. From germline, CDR1 is SQVTM and CDR2 ANQGSEA. The CDR3 protein is CSVERRDVHYGYTF. CDR3 sequence (DNA): TGCAGCGTTGAACGCCGGGACGTACACTATGGCTACACCTTC.

The chain couples TRBV29-1 to TRBJ2-3, with TRBD2 matching over 9 bases. V gave up 3 bases and J gave up 0 bases; unmatched junction bases: 7. The germline V gene encodes CDR1 SQVTM and CDR2 ANQGSEA. The CDR3 consists of 16 residues. The CDR3 DNA follows: TGCAGCGTTGAGGACGGTCTAGCGGGGAGCACAGATACGCAGTATTTT. Protein: CSVEDGLAGSTDTQYF.

The rearrangement links TRBV30 to TRBJ2-2, with 11 bases lining up with TRBD2. This CDR3 has 15 amino acids. CDR1 and CDR2 from the germline V gene are GTSNPN and SVGIG (reference sequence). V dropped 3 bases and J dropped 3; count of bases not matched to a gene: 3. The CDR3 DNA sequence: TGTGCCTGGAGGACGGGACTAGCGGACACCGGGGAGCTGTTTTTT. Encoded protein: CAWRTGLADTGELFF.

V and J are TRBV7-9 and TRBJ2-3; no reliable D call. Germline values: CDR1 SEHNR, CDR2 FQNEAQ (reference sequence). Trimming left V 4 bases short and J 0 bases short, with 5 bases between. This CDR3 comprises 13 residues. The CDR3 region is CASSSGSTDTQYF. The CDR3 nucleotides read TGTGCCAGCAGCTCCGGTAGCACAGATACGCAGTATTTT.

The chain recombines TRBV5-4 with TRBJ2-1; no clear D gene. Germline V gene data show CDR1 as SGHNT and CDR2 as YYREEE (reference sequence). This CDR3 is 14 amino acids long. V was pared by 1 base and J by 1 base, with 6 bases between. The CDR3: CASSLWGSYNEQFF. CDR3 coding DNA: TGTGCCAGCAGCTTGTGGGGATCCTACAATGAGCAGTTCTTC.

The chain combines TRBV5-3 with TRBJ2-7; D gene unclear. TRBV5-3 is known as an ORF, though its function is uncertain. With 4 bases removed from V and 4 bases from J, the gap between germline ends came to 18 bases. The CDR3 is 15 residues long. In DNA form, the CDR3 reads TGTGCCAGAAGCGGTATTGCTGGGATAGGGTACGAGCAGTACTTC. This codes for CARSGIAGIGYEQYF.

The chain is built from TRBV5-1 and TRBJ1-1; 10 nucleotides align to TRBD1. The CDR3 has 15 amino acids. With V trimmed by 4 bases and J by 1 base, 4 bases remained unmatched. Germline V CDR1 and CDR2: SGHRS, YFSETQ. CDR3 DNA sequence: TGCGCCAGCAGCCCCCGGACAGGGGGGAACACTGAAGCTTTCTTT. This sequence encodes CASSPRTGGNTEAFF.

The CDR3 reads CASRPRGQGTSHTQYF. For the CDR3, the DNA is TGTGCCAGTAGGCCTCGGGGACAGGGGACAAGCCATACGCAGTATTTT. The rearrangement joins TRBV19 to TRBJ2-3; 10 positions match TRBD1. Germline V lookup: CDR1 LNHDA, CDR2 SQIVND (reference sequence). The J segment lost 7 bases and the V segment lost 6 bases, leaving 13 bases of the junction unmatched. This CDR3 spans 16 amino acids.

At least ten counts were recorded for this clone. This sequence joins TRBV4-2 and TRBJ1-3, with D perhaps TRBD1 (5 bases). There are 15 residues in the CDR3. Trimming pared 3 bases from V and 3 bases from J, leaving 12 bases between. Germline values: CDR1 LGHNA, CDR2 YNFKEQ. The CDR3 nucleotides are TGTGCCAGCAGCCACCCGACAGAGGGTGGAAACACCATATATTTT. This translates into CASSHPTEGGNTIYF.

This clone was counted a few times. This sequence joins TRBV7-9 and TRBJ2-7; TRBD1 matches 10 bases. Per the germline V gene, CDR1 is SEHNR and CDR2 is FQNEAQ (reference sequence). V dropped 7 bases and J dropped 7; count of bases not matched to a gene: 10. This CDR3 is 14 amino acids long. The CDR3 here is CASIRGTGAGEQYF. The CDR3 coding sequence is TGTGCCAGCATCAGGGGGACAGGGGCAGGAGAGCAGTACTTC.

This sequence joins TRBV19 and TRBJ1-1; perhaps TRBD1 as D (6 bases). This CDR3 is 13 amino acids long. The germline V gene has CDR1 LNHDA and CDR2 SQIVND (reference sequence). V lost 9 bases to trimming and J lost 5 bases, with 16 bases between them. As DNA, the CDR3 is TGTGCCAGCACCCCGGGGGCGTCAACTGAAGCTTTCTTT. Protein product: CASTPGASTEAFF.

With regard to this clone: The same CDR3 can be traced to other DNA sequences in this sample. V usage is TRBV14 and J usage is TRBJ1-2; D uncertain. V lost 4 bases and J lost 6, with 15 bases in between. Germline V gene lookup returns CDR1 SGHDN and CDR2 FVKESK. The CDR3 has 14 amino acids. In nucleotides, the CDR3 is TGTGCCAGCAGCCGGCTAGGACGAGGCGATGGCTACACCTTC. Protein sequence: CASSRLGRGDGYTF.

The V gene is TRBV19, the J gene TRBJ1-5, with TRBD1 identical over 11 bases. Germline values: CDR1 LNHDA, CDR2 SQIVND (reference sequence). The length of the CDR3 is 17 residues. J gave up 0 bases and V 1 base, and 2 bases lay outside the gene matches. The CDR3 sequence: CASSIGTGGPSNQPQHF. CDR3 DNA: TGTGCCAGTAGTATAGGGACAGGGGGCCCTAGCAATCAGCCCCAGCATTTT.

V is TRBV9 and J is TRBJ2-2, with D perhaps TRBD2 (5 bases). Germline V CDR1 and CDR2: SGDLS, YYNGEE. V dropped 4 bases and J dropped 5 bases, with 21 bases sitting between them. The CDR3 has 17 residues. The CDR3 protein is CASSRDILGALTGELFF. DNA for the CDR3: TGTGCCAGCAGCCGAGACATTTTGGGAGCCTTGACCGGGGAGCTGTTTTTT.

The V and J genes are TRBV3-1 (or the pseudogene TRBV3-2) and TRBJ2-7; D might be TRBD1 or TRBD2, each matching 5 bases. Trimming cost V 7 bases and J 3 bases, with 7 bases left between them. This CDR3 is built from 11 residues. In germline, CDR1 is LGHDT, CDR2 YNNKEL (reference sequence). The CDR3 region is CASMGVYEQYF. In DNA, the CDR3 is TGTGCCAGCATGGGGGTCTACGAGCAGTACTTC.